These 11 T cell receptor beta chains came from one sample sequenced in a study of T-cell memory formation after mild COVID-19 (dated by TCRdb to the early 2020s). Library method: 5' RACE. Sequencing was performed on an Illumina NovaSeq 6000. In TCRdb, the public reads were trimmed at Q25 with fastp and aligned with MiXCR, with productive beta chains retained. Rows with a matching CDR3 protein are joined into one entry that keeps the most common DNA and genes. For this sample there are about 290,000 distinct CDR3 sequences; roughly 15% appear just once. The ten largest clones capture roughly a fifth of the sample. The source material was PBMCs or a T cell subset sorted from them (not recorded which). The receptor source for this set is a man between 18 and 29 years old who had mild COVID-19 (a few samples of this study predate the infection). The sample titles of this study are shuffled in the database, so cell type and time point are left out; the donor was told from shared clones.

This clonotype was seen only a few times. The chain employs TRBV12-3 or TRBV12-4 and TRBJ1-1, with 7 positions matching TRBD1. The junction had 8 bases not matched to a gene; V was cut back by 5 bases and J by 11 bases. CDR3 length equals 12 residues. In nucleotides, the CDR3 is TGTGCCAGCAGTCCGACAGGGCTGCACGCTTTCTTT. This gives the protein CASSPTGLHAFF.

This chain connects TRBV5-1 to TRBJ2-3; D is ambiguous. Germline CDR1 is SGHRS and CDR2 is YFSETQ. CDR3 length: 12 amino acids. V was pared by 1 base and J by 6 bases, with 6 bases between. DNA for the CDR3: TGCGCCAGCAGCTTGTGGCGGGATACGCAGTATTTT. This gives the protein CASSLWRDTQYF.

The chain has TRBV10-3 and TRBJ2-3; D ambiguous. Trimming shortened V by 7 bases and J by 1 base, and 12 bases separated the two germline ends. CDR1 ENHRY and CDR2 SYGVKD come from the germline V gene. The CDR3 totals 14 residues. This CDR3 is CAITDGRRTDTQYF. The CDR3 DNA reads TGTGCCATCACAGACGGCAGACGCACAGATACGCAGTATTTT.

The V gene is TRBV5-4, the J gene TRBJ2-3; D is ambiguous. CDR3 length: 15 residues. Germline CDR1 SGHNT, CDR2 YYREEE (reference sequence). V dropped 0 bases and J dropped 3 bases, with 11 bases sitting between them. The CDR3 reads CASSLAGVPTDTQYF. The CDR3 DNA reads as TGTGCCAGCAGCTTGGCAGGTGTCCCGACAGATACGCAGTATTTT.

This clonotype has a count of ten or more. DNA of the CDR3: TGCAGTGCTCCGACTAGCGGGGGGGCTAATGAGCAGTTCTTC. Translation gives CSAPTSGGANEQFF. V and J are TRBV20-1 and TRBJ2-1; 14 bases are shared with TRBD2. J was trimmed by 7 bases and V by 5 bases; bases with no gene match: 4. The CDR3 is 14 amino acids. Germline V lookup: CDR1 DFQATT, CDR2 SNEGSKA (reference sequence).

This clonotype was seen a handful of times. The chain is built from TRBV4-2 and TRBJ2-7; D gene unclear. V was clipped by 6 bases and J by 7 bases, with 13 bases between them. Germline V gives CDR1 LGHNA, CDR2 YNFKEQ. The CDR3 has 12 amino acids. The CDR3 DNA follows: TGTGCCAGCAGTCGCCCGGACCGAGAGCAGTACTTC. This codes for CASSRPDREQYF.

This clonotype was seen only a few times. The chain has TRBV5-1 and TRBJ1-6, with unresolved D. The CDR3 extends over 14 amino acids. The germline V and J ends were trimmed by 0 bases and 5 bases, with 6 bases remaining between them. Germline V lookup: CDR1 SGHRS, CDR2 YFSETQ. CDR3 in amino acids: CASSLGGDNSPLHF. The DNA for the CDR3 is TGCGCCAGCAGCTTGGGCGGGGATAATTCACCCCTCCACTTT. Together with reference TRBV5-1 and TRBJ1-6, the CDR3 gives the full variable domain: KAGVTQTPRYLIKTRGQQVTLSCSPISGHRSVSWYQQTPGQGLQFLFEYFSETQRNKGNFPGRFSGRQFSNSRSEMNVSTLELGDSALYLCASSLGGDNSPLHFGNGTRLTVT.

This rearrangement joins TRBV5-5 to TRBJ1-5, with D unclear. The germline V gene encodes CDR1 SGHKS and CDR2 YYEKEE (reference sequence). With 1 base removed from V and 7 bases from J, the gap between germline ends came to 6 bases. The CDR3 contains 12 residues. The chain's CDR3 is CASSLLRQPQHF. CDR3 DNA: TGTGCCAGCAGCTTGTTACGCCAGCCCCAGCATTTT.

The chain combines TRBV10-3 with TRBJ2-7, with 10 bases identical to TRBD1. This CDR3 has 17 amino acids. CDR1 is ENHRY and CDR2 is SYGVKD in the germline V gene. Trimming at V came to 3 bases and at J to 7 bases, leaving 15 bases not matched to a gene. CDR3 DNA: TGTGCCATCAGTGACTCTGATACAAGACAGGGGGCGAGAGAGCAGTACGTC. Its translation is CAISDSDTRQGAREQYV.

The chain combines TRBV2 with TRBJ1-5; the match to TRBD1 covers 8 bases. Trimming took 6 bases from V and 6 from J; bases not matched to a gene: 7. Looked up from germline, CDR1 is SNHLY and CDR2 is FYNNEI. The CDR3 loop spans 14 amino acids. As DNA, the CDR3 is TGTGCCAGCAGACAGGGGGTGGGCGGTCAGCCCCAGCATTTT. It encodes CASRQGVGGQPQHF.

V usage is TRBV4-1 and J usage is TRBJ2-3, with D possibly being TRBD1 or TRBD2 (10 bases each). The CDR3 runs to 18 residues. Trimming pared 6 bases from V and 2 bases from J, leaving 24 bases between. From germline, CDR1 is MGHRA and CDR2 YSYEKL. The DNA for the CDR3 is TGCGCCAGCAGGGCGGGACAGGGGCTAGCGGGGGCCACAGATACGCAGTATTTT. Amino acids: CASRAGQGLAGATDTQYF.